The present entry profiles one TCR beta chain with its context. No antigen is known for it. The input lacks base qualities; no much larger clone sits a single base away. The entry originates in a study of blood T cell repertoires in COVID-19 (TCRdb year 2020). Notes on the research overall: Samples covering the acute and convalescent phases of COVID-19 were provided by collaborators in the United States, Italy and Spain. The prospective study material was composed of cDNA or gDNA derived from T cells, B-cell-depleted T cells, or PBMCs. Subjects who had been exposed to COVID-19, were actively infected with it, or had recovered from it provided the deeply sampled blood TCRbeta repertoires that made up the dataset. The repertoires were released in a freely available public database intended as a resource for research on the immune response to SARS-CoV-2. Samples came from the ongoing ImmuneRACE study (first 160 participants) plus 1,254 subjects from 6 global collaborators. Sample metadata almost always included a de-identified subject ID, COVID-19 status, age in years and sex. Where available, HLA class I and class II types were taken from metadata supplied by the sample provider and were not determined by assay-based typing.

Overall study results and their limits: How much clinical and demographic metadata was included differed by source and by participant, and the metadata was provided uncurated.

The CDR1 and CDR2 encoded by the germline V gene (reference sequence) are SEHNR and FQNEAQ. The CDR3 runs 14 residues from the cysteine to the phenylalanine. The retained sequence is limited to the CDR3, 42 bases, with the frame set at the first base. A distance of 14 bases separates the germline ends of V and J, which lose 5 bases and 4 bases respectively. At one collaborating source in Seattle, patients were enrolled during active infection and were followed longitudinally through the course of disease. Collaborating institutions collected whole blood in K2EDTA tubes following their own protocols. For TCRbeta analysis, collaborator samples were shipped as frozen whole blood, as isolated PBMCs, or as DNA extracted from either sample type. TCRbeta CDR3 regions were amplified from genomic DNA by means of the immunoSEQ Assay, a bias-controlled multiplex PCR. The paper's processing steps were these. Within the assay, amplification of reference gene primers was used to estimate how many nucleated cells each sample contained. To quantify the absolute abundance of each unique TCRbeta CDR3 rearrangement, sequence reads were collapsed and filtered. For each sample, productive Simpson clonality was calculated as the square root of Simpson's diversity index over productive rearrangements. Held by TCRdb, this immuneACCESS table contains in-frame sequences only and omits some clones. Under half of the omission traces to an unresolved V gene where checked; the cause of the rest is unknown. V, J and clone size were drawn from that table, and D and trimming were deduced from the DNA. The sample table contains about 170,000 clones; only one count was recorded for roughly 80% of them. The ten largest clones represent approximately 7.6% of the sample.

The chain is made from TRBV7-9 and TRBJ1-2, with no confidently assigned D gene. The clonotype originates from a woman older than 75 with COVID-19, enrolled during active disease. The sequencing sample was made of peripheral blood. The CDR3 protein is CASSPSGRSYGYTF. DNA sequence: TGTGCCAGCAGCCCTTCGGGTAGAAGCTATGGCTACACCTTC.